These 3 T cell receptor beta chains were all obtained from the same sample, sequenced in a study of siplizumab effects on memory and regulatory T cells. The data were produced by immunoSEQ multiplex PCR, yet TCRdb's version contains in-frame clones alone and is incomplete. This sample has around 68,000 clones, with 75% to 90% found just once. The source material was Tregs sorted from blood. All receptors come from a human donor in good health.

The chain joins TRBV27 to TRBJ1-4; D is ambiguous. This CDR3 is 13 amino acids long. V was pared by 5 bases and J by 7 bases, with 11 bases between. The germline CDR1 and CDR2 sequences are MNHEY and SMNVEV (reference sequence). CDR3 loop: CASSQASGEKLFF. In DNA, the CDR3 is TGTGCCAGCAGTCAGGCGTCGGGTGAAAAACTGTTTTTT.

The genes are TRBV6-5 and TRBJ1-2, with unresolved D. V lost 6 bases and J lost 2, with 10 bases in between. The V gene's germline CDR1 is MNHEY and CDR2 SVGAGI. The CDR3 loop spans 13 amino acids. The chain's CDR3 is CASRSTENYGYTF. Here the CDR3 DNA reads TGTGCCAGCAGGAGTACAGAAAACTATGGCTACACCTTC.

The chain couples TRBV7-3 to TRBJ2-1; 7 bases map to TRBD2. CDR1 and CDR2 from the germline V gene are SGHTA and FQGTGA. Germline trimming cut 5 bases from V and 5 bases from J; bases unmatched to any gene: 9. The CDR3 runs to 15 residues. The CDR3, as DNA: TGTGCCAGCAGCCTCCAAGCGGGACTTAACAATGAGCAGTTCTTC. It is translated as CASSLQAGLNNEQFF. The variable domain in full, with the rest retrieved from reference TRBV7-3 and TRBJ2-1, is GAGVSQTPSNKVTEKGKYVELRCDPISGHTALYWYRQSLGQGPEFLIYFQGTGAADDSGLPNDRFFAVRPEGSVSTLKIQRTERGDSAVYLCASSLQAGLNNEQFFGPGTRLTVL.